This TCR beta chain stems from a study of cytotoxic CD8 clonotypes in ibrutinib-treated CLL. General study results and limits: Contraction or stability on treatment characterized the public clonotypes, which were uncommon.

Comments on this clone: Its antigen is still unknown.

The CDR3 has 12 amino acids. Germline V gene lookup returns CDR1 SNHLY and CDR2 FYNNEI. V dropped 9 bases and J dropped 8 bases, with 14 bases sitting between them. The assay was immunoSEQ multiplex PCR, and TCRdb's table has in-frame clones only and misses some. The table has tens of thousands of clones, about 76% seen once. The receptor was isolated from a human donor with chronic lymphocytic leukemia. V usage is TRBV2 and J usage is TRBJ2-4; a possible D gene is TRBD1 (6 bases). This sample comprised PBMCs, obtained after 12 months of ibrutinib treatment. This CDR3 is CASGQPGHIQYF. DNA of the CDR3: TGTGCCAGTGGACAGCCCGGTCACATTCAGTACTTC.